What follows are 11 T cell receptor beta chains derived from one specimen sequenced in a study of identical twins. TCRdb redid the calling of the 5' RACE reads with MiXCR, one entry per CDR3 protein. The sample holds around 530,000 distinct CDR3 sequences, 13% to 15% seen once. The sample also formed part of further work on yellow fever vaccine responses in identical twins.

The sequenced sample was CD4+ T cells sorted from blood. These receptors originate from a woman younger than 35 in good health.

This clonotype was recorded at least ten times. This sequence joins TRBV10-3 and TRBJ2-1; 13 bases align to TRBD2. Germline values: CDR1 ENHRY, CDR2 SYGVKD. Trimming cost V 0 bases and J 0 bases; bases outside gene matches: 5. This CDR3 has 19 amino acids. In DNA form, the CDR3 reads TGTGCCATCAGTGAGTCGGGACTAGCGGGAACAGTCTCCTACAATGAGCAGTTCTTC. Translation gives CAISESGLAGTVSYNEQFF.

The chain links TRBV10-2 to TRBJ2-7; 7 bases are shared with TRBD1. The CDR3 has 12 residues. After removal of 10 bases from V and 7 bases from J, the junction contained 10 bases not matched to a gene. Germline CDR1 is WSHSY and CDR2 is SAAADI. Here the CDR3 reads CATYTGVGEQYF. Here the CDR3 DNA reads TGCGCCACCTATACAGGGGTAGGAGAGCAGTACTTC.

The chain joins TRBV5-1 to TRBJ2-7; 8 bases are shared with TRBD1. The V gene's germline CDR1 is SGHRS and CDR2 YFSETQ. The ends lost 3 bases at V and 5 bases at J; junction bases unmatched: 10. The CDR3 length is 15 residues. CDR3 in DNA: TGCGCCAGCAGCTGGGACAGGTCACCTCCGGACGAGCAGTACGTC. Encoded protein: CASSWDRSPPDEQYV.

This clonotype has only a few counts. The chain uses TRBV10-3 and TRBJ2-5; D is unclear. The CDR3 extends over 14 amino acids. Trimming cost V 3 bases and J 2 bases, with 10 bases left between them. The germline CDR1 and CDR2 sequences are ENHRY and SYGVKD. The CDR3 coding sequence is TGTGCCATCAGTGAATCGGGTTTTCAAGAGACCCAGTACTTC. This encodes CAISESGFQETQYF.

This clonotype has a handful of counts. The chain combines TRBV12-3 or TRBV12-4 with TRBJ2-7, with 10 bases identical to TRBD2. This CDR3 is 15 amino acids long. V lost 6 bases and J lost 5; bases outside the gene matches: 10. The CDR3 DNA sequence: TGTGCCAGCAGCCCTTACCTAGCGGGAGTCCACGAGCAGTACTTC. Translation: CASSPYLAGVHEQYF.

The chain recombines TRBV2 with TRBJ2-2; D is uncertain. CDR3 length: 14 residues. Trimming removed 3 bases from V and 6 bases from J, with 11 bases in between. From germline, CDR1 is SNHLY and CDR2 FYNNEI. For the CDR3, the DNA is TGTGCCAGCAGTGATCAGTCGTCCTCCGGGGAGCTGTTTTTT. It specifies CASSDQSSSGELFF.

The V gene is TRBV4-1, the J gene TRBJ2-1, with 7 nucleotides matching TRBD2. V lost 1 base to trimming and J lost 5 bases; unmatched junction nucleotides: 8. This CDR3 comprises 16 residues. From germline, CDR1 is MGHRA and CDR2 YSYEKL. CDR3 amino acids: CASSQVGGGWDNEQFF. The CDR3 DNA sequence: TGCGCCAGCAGCCAAGTCGGCGGGGGATGGGACAATGAGCAGTTCTTC.

The chain uses TRBV7-8 and TRBJ2-2; D gene ambiguous. The V and J ends lost 6 bases and 4 bases respectively, with 18 bases between them. The CDR3 is 16 amino acids. The germline CDR1 and CDR2 sequences are SGHVS and FQNEAQ. This chain's CDR3 is CASRTLPKLGTGELFF. CDR3 coding DNA: TGTGCCAGCAGAACCCTACCCAAGCTAGGCACCGGGGAGCTGTTTTTT.

The J gene is TRBJ1-3, the V gene TRBV5-1, with D hard to call. Germline V gives CDR1 SGHRS, CDR2 YFSETQ. Trimming cost V 4 bases and J 0 bases, with 11 bases left between them. The CDR3 consists of 15 residues. CDR3 nucleotides: TGCGCCAGCAGCCCGTCGGGAAACTCTGGAAACACCATATATTTT. This encodes CASSPSGNSGNTIYF.

The genes are TRBV18 and TRBJ2-1; 14 bases align to TRBD2. J gave up 8 bases and V 5 bases, and 8 bases lay outside the gene matches. The CDR3 contains 16 residues. From germline, CDR1 is KGHSH and CDR2 LQKENI. CDR3 nucleotide sequence: TGTGCCAGCTCATTCCCGGGACTAGCGGGAGATGATGAGCAGTTCTTC. Its translation: CASSFPGLAGDDEQFF.

The rearrangement uses TRBV27 and TRBJ2-4, with 7 bases matching TRBD2. This CDR3 contains 16 residues. Germline-derived CDR1 and CDR2 are MNHEY and SMNVEV (reference sequence). The V and J ends lost 4 bases and 4 bases, in that order; junction bases with no gene match: 10. CDR3 amino acids: CASSSTIAGQKNIQYF. DNA of the CDR3: TGTGCCAGCAGTTCTACGATAGCGGGCCAAAAAAACATTCAGTACTTC.